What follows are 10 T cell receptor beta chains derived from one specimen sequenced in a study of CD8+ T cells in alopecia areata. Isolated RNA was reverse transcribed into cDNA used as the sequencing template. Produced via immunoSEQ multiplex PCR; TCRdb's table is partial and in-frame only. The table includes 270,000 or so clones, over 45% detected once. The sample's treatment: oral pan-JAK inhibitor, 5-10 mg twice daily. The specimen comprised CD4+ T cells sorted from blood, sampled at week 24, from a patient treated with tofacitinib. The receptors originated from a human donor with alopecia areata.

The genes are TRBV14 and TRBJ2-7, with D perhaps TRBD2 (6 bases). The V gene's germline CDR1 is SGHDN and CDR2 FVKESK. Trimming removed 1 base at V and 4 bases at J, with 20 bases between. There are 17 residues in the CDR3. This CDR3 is CASSQGRVSPRGYEQYF. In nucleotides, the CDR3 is TGTGCCAGCAGCCAAGGTCGGGTGTCACCCCGGGGGTACGAGCAGTACTTC.

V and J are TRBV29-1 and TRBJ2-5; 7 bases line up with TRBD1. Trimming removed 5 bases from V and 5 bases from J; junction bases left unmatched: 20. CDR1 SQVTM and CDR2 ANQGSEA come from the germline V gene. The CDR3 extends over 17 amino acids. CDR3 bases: TGCAGCGTTCGTATCCTTGTGGTGGACAGGTGGATTGAGACCCAGTACTTC. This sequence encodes CSVRILVVDRWIETQYF.

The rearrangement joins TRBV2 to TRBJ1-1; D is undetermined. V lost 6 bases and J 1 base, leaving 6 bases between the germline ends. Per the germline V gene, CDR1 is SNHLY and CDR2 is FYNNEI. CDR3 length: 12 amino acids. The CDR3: CASSPQNTEAFF. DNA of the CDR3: TGTGCCAGCAGCCCGCAGAACACTGAAGCTTTCTTT.

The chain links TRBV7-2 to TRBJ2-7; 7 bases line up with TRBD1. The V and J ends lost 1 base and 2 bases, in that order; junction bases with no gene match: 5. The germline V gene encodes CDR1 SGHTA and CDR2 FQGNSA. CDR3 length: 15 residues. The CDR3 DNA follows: TGTGCCAGCAGCTTAGGAGGGGGCCCCCCCTACGAGCAGTACTTC. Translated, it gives CASSLGGGPPYEQYF.

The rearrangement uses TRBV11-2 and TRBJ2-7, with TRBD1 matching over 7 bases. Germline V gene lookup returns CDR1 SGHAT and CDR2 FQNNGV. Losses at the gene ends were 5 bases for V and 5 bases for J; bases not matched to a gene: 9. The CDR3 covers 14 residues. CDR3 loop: CASSRDRASDEQYF. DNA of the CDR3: TGTGCCAGCAGCCGAGACAGGGCTTCTGACGAGCAGTACTTC.

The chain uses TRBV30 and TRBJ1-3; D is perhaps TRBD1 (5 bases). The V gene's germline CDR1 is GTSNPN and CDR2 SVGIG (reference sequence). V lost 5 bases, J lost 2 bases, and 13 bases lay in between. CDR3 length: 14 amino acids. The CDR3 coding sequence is TGTGCCTGGGGGCGGGGGTTTACTGGAAACACCATATATTTT. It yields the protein CAWGRGFTGNTIYF.

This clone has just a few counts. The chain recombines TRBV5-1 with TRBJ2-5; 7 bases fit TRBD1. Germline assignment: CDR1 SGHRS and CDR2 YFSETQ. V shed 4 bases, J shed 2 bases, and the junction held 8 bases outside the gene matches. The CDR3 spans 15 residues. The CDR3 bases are TGCGCCAGCAGCCTCTACGGACAGGATCAAGAGACCCAGTACTTC. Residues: CASSLYGQDQETQYF.

The CDR3: CAWIGQGYYNEQFF. The CDR3 DNA is TGTGCCTGGATAGGACAGGGGTACTACAATGAGCAGTTCTTC. The J gene is TRBJ2-1, the V gene TRBV30; TRBD1 aligns across 9 bases. The CDR3 loop spans 14 amino acids. Trimming removed 4 bases from V and 3 bases from J; junction bases left unmatched: 4. The germline V gene encodes CDR1 GTSNPN and CDR2 SVGIG (reference sequence).

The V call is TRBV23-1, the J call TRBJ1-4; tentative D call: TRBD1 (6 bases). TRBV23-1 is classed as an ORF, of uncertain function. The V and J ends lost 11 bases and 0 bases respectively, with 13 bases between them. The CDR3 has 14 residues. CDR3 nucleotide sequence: TGCGCCGCCTGGGGGGCCTCAACTAATGAAAAACTGTTTTTT. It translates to CAAWGASTNEKLFF.

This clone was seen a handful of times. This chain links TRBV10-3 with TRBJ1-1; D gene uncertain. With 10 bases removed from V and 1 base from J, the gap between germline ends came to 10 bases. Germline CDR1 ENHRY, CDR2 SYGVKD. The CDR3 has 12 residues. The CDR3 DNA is TGTGCCACTGTTAAGGAGAACACTGAAGCTTTCTTT. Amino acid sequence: CATVKENTEAFF.